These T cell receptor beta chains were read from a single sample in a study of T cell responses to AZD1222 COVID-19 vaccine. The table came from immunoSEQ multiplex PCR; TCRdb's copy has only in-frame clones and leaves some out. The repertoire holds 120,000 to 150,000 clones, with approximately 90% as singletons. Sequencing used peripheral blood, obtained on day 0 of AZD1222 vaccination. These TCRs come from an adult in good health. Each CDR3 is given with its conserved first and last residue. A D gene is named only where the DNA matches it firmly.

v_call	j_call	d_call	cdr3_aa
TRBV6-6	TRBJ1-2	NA	CASSPGNPGHYGYTF
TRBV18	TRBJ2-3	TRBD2	CASSRTSGGSTDTQYF
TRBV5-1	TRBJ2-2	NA	CASSPRVSDTGELFF
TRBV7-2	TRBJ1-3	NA	CASSPPGGGRRSGNTIYF
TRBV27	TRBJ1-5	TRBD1	CASSIDRGNQPQHF
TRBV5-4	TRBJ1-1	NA	CASSLEPNTEAFF
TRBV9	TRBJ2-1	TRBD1	CASSKQGASYNEQFF
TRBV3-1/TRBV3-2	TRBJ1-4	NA	CASSQDGVGRGTTNEKLFF
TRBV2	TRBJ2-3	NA	CASRVGRVDTDTQYF
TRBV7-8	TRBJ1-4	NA	CASSLVLGGVGKLFF
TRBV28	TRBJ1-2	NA	CASSLEVGGYTF
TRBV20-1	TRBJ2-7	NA	CSASWSSISYEQYF
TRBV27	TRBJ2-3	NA	CASSFGRWTDTQYF